This T cell receptor (beta chain) was identified in a study of blood T cell repertoires in COVID-19. Original processing methods: Amplification from reference gene primers served as the basis for estimated nucleated cell counts. The table came from immunoSEQ multiplex PCR; TCRdb's copy has only in-frame clones and leaves some out. Clone size and the V and J calls come from that table; the DNA yielded D and trimming. The sample yields over 85,000 clones, 80% to 90% seen once. Germline V gene data show CDR1 as SGHRS and CDR2 as YFSETQ. V gave up 4 bases and J gave up 2 bases, with 16 bases separating them. The CDR3 length is 15 residues.

This clonotype was obtained from a man in his sixties with acute or convalescent COVID-19. Input material: peripheral blood. The chain employs TRBV5-1 and TRBJ2-7; a possible D gene is TRBD2 (6 bases). The CDR3 protein is CASSVQDGRTYEQYF. CDR3 coding DNA: TGCGCCAGCAGCGTACAGGACGGGAGAACCTACGAGCAGTACTTC.